The sequence of this TCR beta chain was determined in a study of blood T cell repertoires in COVID-19. Overall study context: Acute and convalescent COVID-19 specimens originated in the United States, Italy and Spain.

Libraries were prepared by immunoSEQ multiplex PCR; TCRdb keeps only in-frame clonotypes and omits some of them. Found here are tens of thousands of clones, approximately 88% of them singletons; the top ten hold approximately 4%. In germline, CDR1 is SNHLY, CDR2 FYNNEI. V was shortened by 7 bases and J by 4 bases, with 22 bases between the two germline ends. The CDR3 is 16 residues long. This rearrangement joins TRBV2 to TRBJ1-2; TRBD1 is a possible D gene (5 bases). This receptor was identified in a human donor in a cohort sampled during active COVID-19. Sequenced material: peripheral blood. CDR3 coding DNA: TGTGCCAGCATTATGAGCTTCGTCAGGGCGAGCTATGGCTACACCTTC. Its translation is CASIMSFVRASYGYTF.